A single sample is the source of the 5 T cell receptor beta chains below, sequenced in a study of low-dose radiotherapy and immunotherapy resistance in tumors. TRAV and TRBV primers primed cDNA for both TCRalpha and TCRbeta. TCR amplification ran 15 to 25 PCR cycles using constant-region and V-primer adapter primers. One entry per CDR3 protein results from TCRdb running MiXCR on the reads. The sample consists of roughly 19,000 distinct CDR3 sequences, around 72% of them appearing once. The receptors were sampled from a human donor with advanced metastatic prostate, ovarian, gallbladder or colorectal cancer (not recorded which). This table probably holds off-target reads from a library built for another chain.

The rearrangement joins TRBV11-3 to TRBJ2-5; TRBD2 matches at 10 bases. Germline values: CDR1 SGHNT, CDR2 YENEEA. The CDR3 loop spans 17 amino acids. Trimming took 1 base from V and 4 from J; bases not matched to a gene: 9. The chain's CDR3 is CASSLGGPSGSGETQYF. CDR3 nucleotide sequence: TGTGCCAGCAGCTTAGGTGGTCCTAGCGGGAGCGGAGAGACCCAGTACTTC.

The chain uses TRBV5-1 and TRBJ1-1; D not resolved. Germline V gives CDR1 SGHRS, CDR2 YFSETQ. V was trimmed by 5 bases and J by 11 bases, leaving 10 bases between them. This CDR3 has 10 residues. CDR3 DNA sequence: TGCGCCAGCAGAACGGCCGGGGCTTTCTTT. Protein: CASRTAGAFF.

The chain uses TRBV5-1 and TRBJ1-1; D gene ambiguous. Germline-derived CDR1 and CDR2 are SGHRS and YFSETQ. The ends were cut back, 6 bases at V and 1 base at J, with 13 bases in the middle. This CDR3 comprises 14 residues. The CDR3 bases are TGCGCCAGCAAGCTCCTTACAGAGAACACTGAAGCTTTCTTT. This translates into CASKLLTENTEAFF.

The chain is built from TRBV5-4 and TRBJ1-1, with TRBD1 identical over 7 bases. The ends lost 2 bases at V and 5 bases at J; junction bases unmatched: 18. The CDR3 length is 18 residues. Germline V CDR1 and CDR2: SGHNT, YYREEE (reference sequence). This CDR3 is CASSLKGGLVGRGTEAFF. CDR3 nucleotides: TGTGCCAGCAGCTTAAAGGGCGGCTTGGTAGGCAGGGGGACTGAAGCTTTCTTT.

Worth noting for this clonotype: Relative to the germline gene, one junction end is altered; a read error may explain this. The chain carries TRBV9 and TRBJ2-1; unclear D gene. Germline V gives CDR1 SGDLS, CDR2 YYNGEE. The CDR3 extends over 13 amino acids. The CDR3 here is CASSVGAYDEQFF. As DNA, the CDR3 is TGTGCCAGCAGCGTGGGTGCCTACGATGAGCAGTTCTTC.